These 21 T cell receptor beta chains came from one sample sequenced in a study of shared clonotypes between healthy human individuals. Clones were sequenced by immunoSEQ multiplex PCR, and TCRdb holds only the in-frame ones, with some missing. Of over a million clones detected, approximately 70% appear once; the ten largest clones hold over 1.3%. The specimen sequenced was memory CD4+ T cells sorted from blood. Subset of the sample: CD45RA-negative fraction. Receptors were obtained from a man younger than 30 in good health.

The V and J genes are TRBV27 and TRBJ2-4, with 11 bases lining up with TRBD2. This CDR3 has 19 residues. The ends lost 2 bases at V and 5 bases at J; junction bases unmatched: 14. Germline V lookup: CDR1 MNHEY, CDR2 SMNVEV (reference sequence). The CDR3 here is CASSLDALAGGPGENIQYF. The CDR3 DNA follows: TGTGCCAGCAGTTTAGATGCCCTAGCGGGGGGCCCGGGGGAAAACATTCAGTACTTC.

This clone was counted a few times. The rearrangement uses TRBV7-9 and TRBJ2-5; 14 positions agree with TRBD2. Germline V gives CDR1 SEHNR, CDR2 FQNEAQ (reference sequence). This CDR3 has 17 amino acids. V gave up 7 bases and J gave up 4 bases; unmatched junction bases: 11. As DNA, the CDR3 is TGTGCCAGCACCGCGGGGACTAGCGGGAGACCAGGAGAGACCCAGTACTTC. This gives the protein CASTAGTSGRPGETQYF. Filled out from reference TRBV7-9 and TRBJ2-5, the complete variable domain reads DTGVSQNPRHKITKRGQNVTFRCDPISEHNRLYWYRQTLGQGPEFLTYFQNEAQLEKSRLLSDRFSAERPKGSFSTLEIQRTEQGDSAMYLCASTAGTSGRPGETQYFGPGTRLLVL.

The chain uses TRBV21-1 and TRBJ2-3. TRBV21-1 represents a pseudogene. This CDR3 is 13 amino acids long. The DNA for the CDR3 is TGTGCCAGCAGCAAAGTAGGGCCAGATACGCAGTATTTT. Residues: CASSKVGPDTQYF.

The CDR3 protein is CAWRPRPNEKLFF. The DNA of the CDR3 is TGTGCCTGGAGGCCCAGGCCTAATGAAAAACTGTTTTTT. This chain connects TRBV30 to TRBJ1-4; D is unresolved. V lost 3 bases and J lost 3, with 8 bases in between. CDR1 GTSNPN and CDR2 SVGIG come from the germline V gene (reference sequence). There are 13 residues in the CDR3.

The chain joins TRBV5-1 to TRBJ2-2; 8 nucleotides match TRBD1. V shed 0 bases and J 6 bases; nucleotides not matched to a gene: 7. Germline-derived CDR1 and CDR2 are SGHRS and YFSETQ. This CDR3 contains 16 residues. The CDR3 loop is CASSLALDRVPGELFF. CDR3 coding DNA: TGCGCCAGCAGCTTGGCCCTGGACAGGGTCCCCGGGGAGCTGTTTTTT.

This clone appeared once. The rearrangement joins TRBV30 to TRBJ2-1, with TRBD2 matching 7 bases. The CDR3 loop spans 13 amino acids. Germline CDR1 and CDR2: GTSNPN and SVGIG (reference sequence). V lost 0 bases, J lost 6 bases, and 2 bases stayed unmatched. The CDR3 is CAWSVSGGNEQFF. DNA for the CDR3: TGTGCCTGGAGTGTTTCGGGGGGCAATGAGCAGTTCTTC.

The V call is TRBV7-2, the J call TRBJ2-7; TRBD2 matches at 9 bases. CDR1 is SGHTA and CDR2 is FQGNSA in the germline V gene. The trim removed 6 bases at V and 3 bases at J, leaving 6 bases unmatched. CDR3 size: 14 residues. The CDR3 protein is CASRASGTNYEQYF. In DNA, the CDR3 is TGTGCCAGCAGGGCTAGCGGGACTAACTACGAGCAGTACTTC.

V usage is TRBV5-1 and J usage is TRBJ2-1; 7 bases are shared with TRBD2. This CDR3 has 13 amino acids. The V and J ends lost 4 bases and 7 bases, in that order; junction bases with no gene match: 5. CDR1 SGHRS and CDR2 YFSETQ come from the germline V gene. This CDR3 is CASSLQRENEQFF. The DNA for the CDR3 is TGCGCCAGCAGCCTCCAGCGGGAAAATGAGCAGTTCTTC.

About this clone: A read error may be the cause here, since a much bigger clone is one base away. The V and J genes are TRBV5-4 and TRBJ1-1; tentatively, D is TRBD1 (6 bases). Looked up from germline, CDR1 is SGHNT and CDR2 is YYREEE (reference sequence). The CDR3 contains 13 residues. V was trimmed by 4 bases and J by 0 bases, leaving 7 bases between them. CDR3 protein: CASSGQLNTEAFF. The CDR3 DNA follows: TGTGCCAGCAGCGGACAGCTGAACACTGAAGCTTTCTTT.

The CDR3 coding sequence is TGTGCCATCGCGACAGAAATATCTGGGGCCAACGTCCTGACTTTC. Protein sequence: CAIATEISGANVLTF. The V gene is TRBV10-3, the J gene TRBJ2-6; D may be TRBD1 (5 bases). Trimming pared 8 bases from V and 1 base from J, leaving 12 bases between. The CDR3 covers 15 residues. Germline assignment: CDR1 ENHRY and CDR2 SYGVKD.

The chain employs TRBV7-2 and TRBJ2-1; possibly TRBD2 for D (5 bases). Germline V gene data show CDR1 as SGHTA and CDR2 as FQGNSA. Trimming took off 5 bases at V and 0 bases at J, with 11 bases between the two ends. The CDR3 has 15 amino acids. DNA of the CDR3: TGTGCCAGCAGCCAAGACGGGAACTCCTACAATGAGCAGTTCTTC. Encoded protein: CASSQDGNSYNEQFF.

The V call is TRBV7-9, the J call TRBJ2-3; the D is unclear. Germline loops: CDR1 SEHNR, CDR2 FQNEAQ (reference sequence). The CDR3 consists of 14 residues. V lost 6 bases and J lost 0, with 10 bases in between. Here the CDR3 reads CASSKGSSTDTQYF. CDR3 DNA: TGTGCCAGCAGTAAGGGTTCTAGCACAGATACGCAGTATTTT.

The count of this clone is one. The J gene is TRBJ2-1, the V gene TRBV5-4; D ambiguous. The CDR3 has 15 residues. CDR1 and CDR2 (germline): SGHNT, YYREEE (reference sequence). V was clipped by 0 bases and J by 9 bases, with 16 bases between them. CDR3 nucleotides: TGTGCCAGCAGCTTGGTTGCAGCACAAGGCAGTGAGCAGTTCTTC. It codes for CASSLVAAQGSEQFF.

In regard to this clone: A much more abundant neighbour one base away suggests this may be a read error. The chain couples TRBV7-3 to TRBJ1-1; D might be TRBD1 (5 bases). The CDR3 covers 13 residues. Per the germline V gene, CDR1 is SGHTA and CDR2 is FQGTGA. V shed 3 bases and J shed 1 base, with 6 bases lying between them. This CDR3 reads CASSLGENTEAFF. The DNA for the CDR3 is TGTGCCAGCAGCTTGGGGGAGAACACTGAAGCTTTCTTT.

Details on this clone: A much larger clone is a single base away; this may be a read error. This same CDR3 is encoded by further DNA sequences in the sample. The V call is TRBV11-2, the J call TRBJ1-3, with 10 bases aligning to TRBD1. This CDR3 is built from 17 residues. Germline CDR1 SGHAT, CDR2 FQNNGV. J gave up 0 bases and V 3 bases, and 5 bases lay outside the gene matches. The CDR3 DNA reads as TGTGCCAGCAGCTTGGGGGGACAGGGGATCTCTGGAAACACCATATATTTT. Its translation: CASSLGGQGISGNTIYF. The variable domain in full, completed from reference TRBV11-2 and TRBJ1-3, reads EAGVAQSPRYKIIEKRQSVAFWCNPISGHATLYWYQQILGQGPKLLIQFQNNGVVDDSQLPKDRFSAERLKGVDSTLKIQPAKLEDSAVYLCASSLGGQGISGNTIYFGEGSWLTVV.

This clone came up a few times. The chain combines TRBV5-6 with TRBJ2-7; D is possibly TRBD1 (6 bases). Germline lookup yields CDR1 SGHDT and CDR2 YYEEEE. The CDR3 is 13 residues long. With 2 bases removed from V and 6 bases from J, the gap between germline ends came to 12 bases. CDR3 residues: CASSFFVGAEQYF. CDR3 coding DNA: TGTGCCAGCAGCTTTTTTGTGGGGGCCGAGCAGTACTTC.

The rearrangement links TRBV13 to TRBJ2-5; D might be TRBD2 (7 bases). Germline-derived CDR1 and CDR2 are PRHDT and FYEKMQ (reference sequence). Trimming took off 4 bases at V and 5 bases at J, with 17 bases between the two ends. The CDR3 extends over 15 amino acids. The CDR3 nucleotides are TGTGCCAGCAGCTCCCGAGGAGGGGGGGATGAGACCCAGTACTTC. Its protein product is CASSSRGGGDETQYF. Variable domain in full (rest from reference TRBV13 and TRBJ2-5): AAGVIQSPRHLIKEKRETATLKCYPIPRHDTVYWYQQGPGQDPQFLISFYEKMQSDKGSIPDRFSAQQFSDYHSELNMSSLELGDSALYFCASSSRGGGDETQYFGPGTRLLVL.

V is TRBV6-6 and J is TRBJ2-5; 9 bases fit TRBD1. Germline V gives CDR1 MNHNY, CDR2 SVGAGI (reference sequence). Trimming took 6 bases from V and 4 from J; bases not matched to a gene: 6. This CDR3 comprises 14 residues. CDR3 residues: CASRITGGVETQYF. CDR3 coding DNA: TGTGCCAGCAGAATTACAGGGGGCGTAGAGACCCAGTACTTC.

This clone appeared a few times. The chain is built from TRBV7-2 and TRBJ2-1, with 10 bases aligning to TRBD2. V lost 0 bases and J lost 9; bases outside the gene matches: 8. The length of the CDR3 is 16 residues. Germline V lookup: CDR1 SGHTA, CDR2 FQGNSA. The CDR3 sequence: CASSLARSGGAGEQFF. DNA of the CDR3: TGTGCCAGCAGCTTAGCGCGGAGCGGGGGGGCGGGTGAGCAGTTCTTC.

The rearrangement joins TRBV9 to TRBJ1-4; 12 bases map to TRBD1. This CDR3 comprises 18 residues. The junction had 5 bases not matched to a gene; V was cut back by 2 bases and J by 0 bases. The V gene's germline CDR1 is SGDLS and CDR2 YYNGEE. CDR3 loop: CASSVGTGGPATNEKLFF. DNA of the CDR3: TGTGCCAGCAGCGTGGGGACAGGGGGCCCAGCAACTAATGAAAAACTGTTTTTT.

V gene TRBV28 combines with J gene TRBJ2-7, with D perhaps matching TRBD2 (5 bases). Trimming left V 1 base short and J 2 bases short, with 9 bases between. The CDR3 runs to 14 residues. Per germline, CDR1 MDHEN and CDR2 SYDVKM. This CDR3 reads CASSLFTLAYEQYF. The CDR3 DNA follows: TGTGCCAGCAGTTTATTTACACTAGCCTACGAGCAGTACTTC.